The 9 T cell receptor beta chains below come from one sample, sequenced in a study of shared clonotypes between healthy human individuals. The table came from immunoSEQ multiplex PCR; TCRdb's copy has only in-frame clones and leaves some out. The sample has hundreds of thousands of clones; around 67% are singletons. The sample consisted of memory CD4+ T cells sorted from blood. This sample's subset: CD45RA-negative fraction. The receptors shown here come from a woman aged 25 to 39 in good health.

Regarding this clone: The same CDR3 also results from other DNA sequences found in this sample. The genes are TRBV27 and TRBJ1-3; D remains unclear. Trimming left V 4 bases short and J 0 bases short, with 10 bases between. Germline V gene lookup returns CDR1 MNHEY and CDR2 SMNVEV (reference sequence). The CDR3 has 15 amino acids. The CDR3 sequence is CASSSLTASGNTIYF. The CDR3 nucleotides are TGTGCCAGCAGTTCGCTGACGGCCTCTGGAAACACCATATATTTT.

This rearrangement joins TRBV5-1 to TRBJ2-7; 8 bases are shared with TRBD2. Germline V lookup: CDR1 SGHRS, CDR2 YFSETQ. CDR3 length equals 14 residues. Trimming removed 6 bases from V and 1 base from J; junction bases left unmatched: 6. This CDR3 is CASKREWTSYEQYF. CDR3 DNA: TGCGCCAGCAAGCGGGAGTGGACTTCCTACGAGCAGTACTTC.

The rearrangement uses TRBV10-2 and TRBJ1-1; TRBD1 agrees at 9 bases. Trimming cost V 7 bases and J 5 bases; bases outside gene matches: 5. Germline V gene lookup returns CDR1 WSHSY and CDR2 SAAADI. This CDR3 spans 13 amino acids. CDR3 coding DNA: TGCGCCAGCACGACAGGGGGTGGAACTGAAGCTTTCTTT. Translating it yields CASTTGGGTEAFF.

The chain employs TRBV6-1 and TRBJ2-7; 10 nucleotides agree with TRBD2. V trimming: 8 bases; J trimming: 7 bases; junction bases outside the gene matches: 14. The CDR3 loop spans 15 amino acids. The germline V gene encodes CDR1 MNHNS and CDR2 SASEGT. In DNA form, the CDR3 reads TGTGCCAGCGTTTCTAGCGGGAGTTTAGGTAAAGAGCAGTACTTC. Encoded protein: CASVSSGSLGKEQYF.

The CDR3 DNA is TGTGCCAGCAGCAAACAATTGCCGGGGAACACTGAAGCTTTCTTT. Amino acid sequence: CASSKQLPGNTEAFF. The chain employs TRBV6-6 and TRBJ1-1; D uncertain. CDR1 MNHNY and CDR2 SVGAGI come from the germline V gene (reference sequence). CDR3 length equals 15 residues. Trimming cost V 6 bases and J 1 base, with 15 bases left between them.

The J gene is TRBJ2-1, the V gene TRBV30; 13 bases are shared with TRBD2. The V gene end was trimmed by 3 bases and the J gene end by 10 bases; junction bases not matched to a gene: 6. This CDR3 is built from 14 residues. Germline CDR1 GTSNPN, CDR2 SVGIG (reference sequence). CDR3 in amino acids: CAWRLAGGTGEQFF. CDR3 nucleotide sequence: TGTGCCTGGAGACTAGCGGGAGGGACAGGGGAGCAGTTCTTC.

This sequence joins TRBV28 and TRBJ1-2; 9 bases map to TRBD1. This CDR3 has 15 residues. Losses at the gene ends were 5 bases for V and 6 bases for J; bases not matched to a gene: 10. Germline V gives CDR1 MDHEN, CDR2 SYDVKM. This CDR3 reads CASSPRQGGSNGYTF. The CDR3 bases are TGTGCCAGCAGTCCAAGACAGGGGGGGAGCAATGGCTACACCTTC.

This sequence joins TRBV7-9 and TRBJ2-1; TRBD2 agrees at 9 bases. Trimming at V came to 2 bases and at J to 7 bases, leaving 18 bases not matched to a gene. CDR3 length equals 19 residues. CDR1 SEHNR and CDR2 FQNEAQ come from the germline V gene (reference sequence). The DNA of the CDR3 is TGTGCCAGCAGCTTACGACTCGCGGGAGAGGCGGGGGGGAAAAATGAGCAGTTCTTC. Amino acids: CASSLRLAGEAGGKNEQFF.

V usage is TRBV18 and J usage is TRBJ2-5; D is unresolved. Germline V CDR1 and CDR2: KGHSH, LQKENI. This CDR3 is built from 16 residues. The V gene lost 2 bases and the J gene lost 1 base, with 14 bases spanning the gap. CDR3 amino acids: CASSPSIGVAQETQYF. The DNA for the CDR3 is TGTGCCAGCTCACCATCGATTGGGGTCGCCCAAGAGACCCAGTACTTC. Drawing the rest from reference TRBV18 and TRBJ2-5, the complete variable domain is NAGVMQNPRHLVRRRGQEARLRCSPMKGHSHVYWYRQLPEEGLKFMVYLQKENIIDESGMPKERFSAEFPKEGPSILRIQQVVRGDSAAYFCASSPSIGVAQETQYFGPGTRLLVL.